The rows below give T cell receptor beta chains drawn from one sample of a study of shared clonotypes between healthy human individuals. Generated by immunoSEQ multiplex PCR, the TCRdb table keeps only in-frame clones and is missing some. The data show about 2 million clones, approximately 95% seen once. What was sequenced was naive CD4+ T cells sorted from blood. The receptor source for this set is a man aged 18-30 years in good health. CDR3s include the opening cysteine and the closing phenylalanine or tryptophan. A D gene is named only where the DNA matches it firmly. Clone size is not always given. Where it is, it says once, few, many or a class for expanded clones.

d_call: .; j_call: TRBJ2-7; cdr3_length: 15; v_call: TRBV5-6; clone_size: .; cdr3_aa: CASSLVAPPGYEQYF; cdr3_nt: TGTGCCAGCAGCTTGGTGGCTCCTCCCGGCTACGAGCAGTACTTC
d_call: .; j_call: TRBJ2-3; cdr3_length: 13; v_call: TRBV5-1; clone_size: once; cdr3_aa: CASGEQPTDTQYF; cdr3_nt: TGCGCCAGCGGGGAACAGCCCACAGATACGCAGTATTTT
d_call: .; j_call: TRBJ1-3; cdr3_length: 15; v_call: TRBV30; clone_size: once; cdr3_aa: CAWSPAPFSGNTIYF; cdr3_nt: TGTGCCTGGAGTCCCGCCCCTTTCTCTGGAAACACCATATATTTT
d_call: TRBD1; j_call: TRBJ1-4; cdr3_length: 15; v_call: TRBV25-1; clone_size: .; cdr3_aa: CASGSRDRVNEKLFF; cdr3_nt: TGTGCCAGCGGGAGCCGGGACAGGGTTAATGAAAAACTGTTTTTT
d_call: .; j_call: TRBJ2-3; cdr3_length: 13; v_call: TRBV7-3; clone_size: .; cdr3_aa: CASRLDGRDTQYF; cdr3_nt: TGTGCCAGCAGATTGGACGGTCGCGATACGCAGTATTTT
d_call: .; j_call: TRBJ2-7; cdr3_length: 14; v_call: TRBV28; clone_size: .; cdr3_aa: CASSNIGTSYEQYF; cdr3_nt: TGTGCCAGCAGCAATATAGGGACCTCCTACGAGCAGTACTTC
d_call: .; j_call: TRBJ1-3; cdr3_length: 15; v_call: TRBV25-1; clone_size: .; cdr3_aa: CASSEPSNSGNTIYF; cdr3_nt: TGTGCCAGCAGTGAGCCGAGTAACTCTGGAAACACCATATATTTT
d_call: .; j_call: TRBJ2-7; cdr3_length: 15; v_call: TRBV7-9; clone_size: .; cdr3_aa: CASSLEAGPDYEQYF; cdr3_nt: TGTGCCAGCAGCTTAGAAGCAGGGCCCGACTACGAGCAGTACTTC
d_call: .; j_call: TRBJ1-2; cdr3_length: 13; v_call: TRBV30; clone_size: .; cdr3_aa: CAWSVSGSDGYTF; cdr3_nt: TGTGCCTGGAGTGTTTCAGGATCTGATGGCTACACCTTC
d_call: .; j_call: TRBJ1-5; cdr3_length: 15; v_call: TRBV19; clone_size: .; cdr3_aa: CASSISTARNQPQHF; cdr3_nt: TGTGCCAGTAGTATCTCAACTGCCCGCAATCAGCCCCAGCATTTT
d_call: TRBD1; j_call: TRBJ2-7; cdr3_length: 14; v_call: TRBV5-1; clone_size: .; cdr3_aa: CASSRGQGDHEQYF; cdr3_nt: TGCGCCAGCAGTCGGGGACAGGGAGACCACGAGCAGTACTTC
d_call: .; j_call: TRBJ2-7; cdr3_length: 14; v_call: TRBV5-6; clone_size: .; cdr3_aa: CASSLFSYSYEQYF; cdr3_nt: TGTGCCAGCAGCTTGTTCTCGTACTCCTACGAGCAGTACTTC
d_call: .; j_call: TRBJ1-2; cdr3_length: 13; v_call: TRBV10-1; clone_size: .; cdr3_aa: CASSAGLGGGYTF; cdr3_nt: TGCGCCAGCAGTGCCGGCTTAGGGGGTGGCTACACCTTC
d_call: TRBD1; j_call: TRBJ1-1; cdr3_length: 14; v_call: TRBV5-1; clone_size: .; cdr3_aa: CATTTGTVNTEAFF; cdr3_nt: TGCGCCACCACAACCGGGACAGTGAACACTGAAGCTTTCTTT
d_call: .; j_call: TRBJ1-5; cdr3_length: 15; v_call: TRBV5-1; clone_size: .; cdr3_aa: CASSLAGNNNQPQHF; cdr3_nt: TGCGCCAGCAGCTTGGCGGGTAATAACAATCAGCCCCAGCATTTT
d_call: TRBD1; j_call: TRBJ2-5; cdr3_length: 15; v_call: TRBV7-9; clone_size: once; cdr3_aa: CASMRTGGSGETQYF; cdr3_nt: TGTGCCAGCATGCGGACAGGGGGCAGCGGGGAGACCCAGTACTTC
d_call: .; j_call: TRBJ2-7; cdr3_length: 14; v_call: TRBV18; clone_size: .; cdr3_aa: CASSPKGASYEQYF; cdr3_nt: TGTGCCAGCTCACCAAAAGGGGCCTCCTACGAGCAGTACTTC
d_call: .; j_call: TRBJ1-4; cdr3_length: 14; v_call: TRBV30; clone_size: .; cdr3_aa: CAWSRSLTNEKLFF; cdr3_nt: TGTGCCTGGAGTAGGAGTCTGACTAATGAAAAACTGTTTTTT
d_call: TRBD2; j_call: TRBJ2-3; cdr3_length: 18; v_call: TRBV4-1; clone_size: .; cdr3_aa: CASSQGRLAGGGTDTQYF; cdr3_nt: TGCGCCAGCAGCCAGGGACGGCTAGCGGGAGGGGGGACAGATACGCAGTATTTT
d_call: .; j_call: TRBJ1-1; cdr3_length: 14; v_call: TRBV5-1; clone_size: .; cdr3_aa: CASSPLTVGTEAFF; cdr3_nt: TGCGCCAGCAGCCCGTTGACTGTGGGGACTGAAGCTTTCTTT
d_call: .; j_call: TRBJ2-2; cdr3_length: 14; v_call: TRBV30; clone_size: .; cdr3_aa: CAWSPTLYTGELFF; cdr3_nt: TGTGCCTGGAGTCCTACCCTATACACCGGGGAGCTGTTTTTT
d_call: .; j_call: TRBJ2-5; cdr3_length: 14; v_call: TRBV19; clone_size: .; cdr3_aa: CASSMGLDQETQYF; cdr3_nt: TGTGCCAGTAGTATGGGACTGGACCAAGAGACCCAGTACTTC
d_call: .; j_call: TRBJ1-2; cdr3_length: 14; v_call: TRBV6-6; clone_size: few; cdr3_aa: CASSYPDRSYGYTF; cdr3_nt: TGTGCCAGCAGTTACCCCGACAGGTCCTATGGCTACACCTTC
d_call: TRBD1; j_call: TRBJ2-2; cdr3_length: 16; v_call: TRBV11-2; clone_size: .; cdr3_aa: CASSLPGQGATGELFF; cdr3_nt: TGTGCCAGCAGCTTACCGGGACAGGGGGCGACCGGGGAGCTGTTTTTT
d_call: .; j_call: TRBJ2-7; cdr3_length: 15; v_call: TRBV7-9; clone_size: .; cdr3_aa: CASSLGGVIAYEQYF; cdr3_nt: TGTGCCAGCAGCTTAGGGGGAGTGATTGCCTACGAGCAGTACTTC
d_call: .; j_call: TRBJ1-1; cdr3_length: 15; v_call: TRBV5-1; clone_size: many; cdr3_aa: CASRGSAGENTEAFF; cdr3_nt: TGCGCCAGCAGGGGGAGCGCCGGAGAGAACACTGAAGCTTTCTTT
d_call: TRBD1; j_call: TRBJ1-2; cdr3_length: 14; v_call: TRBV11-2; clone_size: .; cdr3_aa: CASSRGQGGYGYTF; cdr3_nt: TGTGCCAGCAGCCGGGGACAGGGAGGCTATGGCTACACCTTC
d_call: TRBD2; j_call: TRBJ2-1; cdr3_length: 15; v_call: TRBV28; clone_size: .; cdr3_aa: CASSLSGGLSNEQFF; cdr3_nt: TGTGCCAGCAGTTTAAGCGGGGGGCTAAGCAATGAGCAGTTCTTC
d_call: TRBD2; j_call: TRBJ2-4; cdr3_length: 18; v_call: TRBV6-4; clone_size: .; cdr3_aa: CASSDPVTSGLAKNIQYF; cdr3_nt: TGTGCCAGCAGTGACCCTGTAACTAGCGGCTTAGCCAAAAACATTCAGTACTTC
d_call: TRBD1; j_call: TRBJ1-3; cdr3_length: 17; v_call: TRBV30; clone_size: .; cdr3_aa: CAWSVQDRALSGNTIYF; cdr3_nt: TGTGCCTGGAGTGTACAGGACAGGGCCCTCTCTGGAAACACCATATATTTT
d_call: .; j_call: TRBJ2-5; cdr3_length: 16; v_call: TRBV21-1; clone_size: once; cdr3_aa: CASSSKEGRGEETQYF; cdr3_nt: TGTGCCAGCAGCTCCAAGGAGGGGCGGGGCGAAGAGACCCAGTACTTC
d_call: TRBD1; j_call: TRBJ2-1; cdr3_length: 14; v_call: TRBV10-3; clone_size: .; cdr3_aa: CAIRGGTGNNEQFF; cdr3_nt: TGTGCCATCAGGGGCGGGACAGGGAACAATGAGCAGTTCTTC
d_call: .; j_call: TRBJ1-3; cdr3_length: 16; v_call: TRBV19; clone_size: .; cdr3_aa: CASTRKGGRSGNTIYF; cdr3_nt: TGTGCCAGTACCCGAAAAGGGGGACGCTCTGGAAACACCATATATTTT
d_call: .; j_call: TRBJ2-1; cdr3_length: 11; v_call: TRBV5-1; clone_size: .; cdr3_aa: CASSLDREQFF; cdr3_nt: TGCGCCAGCAGCTTGGACCGTGAGCAGTTCTTC
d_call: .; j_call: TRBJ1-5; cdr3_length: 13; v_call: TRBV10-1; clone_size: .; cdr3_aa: CATTGTSNQPQHF; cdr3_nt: TGCGCCACCACGGGGACTAGCAATCAGCCCCAGCATTTT
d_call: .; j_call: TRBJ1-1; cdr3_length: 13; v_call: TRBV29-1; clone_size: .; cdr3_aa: CSVVAGWNTEAFF; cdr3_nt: TGCAGCGTTGTTGCAGGGTGGAACACTGAAGCTTTCTTT
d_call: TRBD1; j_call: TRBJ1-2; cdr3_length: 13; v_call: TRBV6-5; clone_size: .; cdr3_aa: CASSTGQNYGYTF; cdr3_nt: TGTGCCAGCAGTACGGGACAGAACTATGGCTACACCTTC